Listed here are 5 T cell receptor beta chains from one sample, sequenced in a study of blood T cells in healthy people across ages. Combining a sample-barcoded 5' primer with a J-beta primer mix, a second PCR ran for 7 to 11 cycles. TCRdb reprocessed the 5' RACE reads with MiXCR, giving one entry per CDR3 protein. The table records over 600,000 distinct CDR3 sequences, roughly two fifths of them present only once. Material: blood. The receptors come from a man at least 80 years old in good health.

The table lists this clonotype with a few counts. This chain joins TRBV6-2 or TRBV6-3 and TRBJ2-3; 7 bases are shared with TRBD1. The CDR3 loop spans 16 amino acids. Germline trimming cut 6 bases from V and 0 bases from J; bases unmatched to any gene: 9. The germline V gene encodes CDR1 MNHEY and CDR2 SVGEGT. CDR3 loop: CASSKAGTASTDTQYF. CDR3 DNA sequence: TGTGCCAGCAGCAAAGCCGGGACAGCCAGCACAGATACGCAGTATTTT.

In this sample, this clonotype turned up a few times. The chain links TRBV15 to TRBJ2-1; TRBD1 matches 7 bases. CDR3 length: 16 residues. In germline, CDR1 is LNHNV, CDR2 YYDKDF (reference sequence). V was clipped by 1 base and J by 7 bases; unmatched bases: 10. The CDR3 reads CATSRVRAARGNEQFF. The CDR3 DNA reads as TGTGCCACCAGCAGAGTTCGTGCGGCCAGGGGGAATGAGCAGTTCTTC.

The J gene is TRBJ2-2, the V gene TRBV5-4; D remains ambiguous. Germline CDR1 reads SGHNT; CDR2 reads YYREEE (reference sequence). Between the trimmed V and J ends, which lost 2 bases and 8 bases, there was a span of 16 bases. The CDR3 extends over 15 amino acids. The CDR3 DNA sequence: TGTGCCAGCAGCTTCCCGGACGGGTCGAGGGGGGAGCTGTTTTTT. This codes for CASSFPDGSRGELFF. The whole variable domain, remainder taken from reference TRBV5-4 and TRBJ2-2, is ETGVTQSPTHLIKTRGQQVTLRCSSQSGHNTVSWYQQALGQGPQFIFQYYREEENGRGNFPPRFSGLQFPNYSSELNVNALELDDSALYLCASSFPDGSRGELFFGEGSRLTVL.

The gene calls are TRBV27 and TRBJ2-7, with D possibly matching TRBD1 (6 bases). Trimming cost V 7 bases and J 4 bases, with 8 bases left between them. The CDR3 runs 11 residues. Looked up from germline, CDR1 is MNHEY and CDR2 is SMNVEV (reference sequence). The CDR3 DNA is TGTGCCAGCAAGGGGGTTTACGAGCAGTACTTC. Its translation: CASKGVYEQYF.

V gene TRBV6-1 combines with J gene TRBJ2-1, with 7 bases lining up with TRBD1. The CDR3 has 13 residues. With V trimmed by 6 bases and J by 6 bases, 5 bases remained unmatched. Germline V gene lookup returns CDR1 MNHNS and CDR2 SASEGT. CDR3 nucleotide sequence: TGTGCCAGCAGCCCGACAGGGTTCAATGAGCAGTTCTTC. Protein: CASSPTGFNEQFF.